Only a few counts were recorded for the clone carrying this T cell receptor beta chain. The data belong to a study of cytomegalovirus exposure and HLA in healthy donors. The primer mix had 60 Vbeta and 13 Jbeta primers. Assay: immunoSEQ multiplex PCR; the TCRdb copy retains only in-frame clones and omits some. In the table there are roughly 96,000 clones, 65% to 80% of which are singletons. The clonotype originates from a female donor in good health and CMV-seropositive. Sequenced: PBMCs.

The CDR3: CASSGDTEAFF. The CDR3 coding sequence is TGTGCCAGCTCCGGGGACACTGAAGCTTTCTTT. The J gene is TRBJ1-1, the V gene TRBV18; D ambiguous. CDR3 size: 11 residues. V was trimmed by 6 bases and J by 3 bases, leaving 5 bases between them. CDR1 and CDR2 from the germline V gene are KGHSH and LQKENI.